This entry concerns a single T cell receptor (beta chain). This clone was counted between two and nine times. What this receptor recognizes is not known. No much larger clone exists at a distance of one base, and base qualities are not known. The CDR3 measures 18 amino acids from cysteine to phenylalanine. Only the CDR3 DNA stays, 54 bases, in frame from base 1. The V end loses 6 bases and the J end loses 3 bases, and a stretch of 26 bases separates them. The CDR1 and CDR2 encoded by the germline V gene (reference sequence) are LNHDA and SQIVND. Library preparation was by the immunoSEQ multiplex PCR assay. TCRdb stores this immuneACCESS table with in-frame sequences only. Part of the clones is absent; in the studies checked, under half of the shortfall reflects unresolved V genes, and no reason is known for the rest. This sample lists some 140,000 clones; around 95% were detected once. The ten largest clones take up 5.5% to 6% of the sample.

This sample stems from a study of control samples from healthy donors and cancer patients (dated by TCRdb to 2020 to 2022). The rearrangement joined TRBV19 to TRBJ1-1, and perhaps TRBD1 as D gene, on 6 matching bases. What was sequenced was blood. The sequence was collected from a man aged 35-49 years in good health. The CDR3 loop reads CASSRKSGGGQGDTEAFF. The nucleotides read TGTGCCAGTAGCCGGAAATCTGGCGGGGGGCAAGGGGACACTGAAGCTTTCTTT. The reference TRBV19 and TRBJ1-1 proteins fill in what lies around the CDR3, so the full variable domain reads DGGITQSPKYLFRKEGQNVTLSCEQNLNHDAMYWYRQDPGQGLRLIYYSQIVNDFQKGDIAEGYSVSREKKESFPLTVTSAQKNPTAFYLCASSRKSGGGQGDTEAFFGQGTRLTVV.